One sample yielded the 25 T cell receptor beta chains listed below, sequenced in a study of cytomegalovirus exposure and HLA in healthy donors (dated 2017 in TCRdb). The library was produced with the immunoSEQ multiplex PCR assay. The multiplex PCR relied on a mix of 60 forward primers for TCR Vbeta segments and 13 reverse primers for TCR Jbeta segments. TCRdb took this table from immuneACCESS and kept in-frame rearrangements with V and J called. Such tables lack part of the clones; where checked against another copy, unresolved V genes explain under half of the gap, and the rest is unexplained. This sample holds around 170,000 clones; roughly 88% were observed only once. Approximately 1.4% of the sample goes to the ten largest clones. The sequencing input was PBMCs. These receptors were taken from a young woman in good health and CMV-seronegative.

CDR3 residues: CASSQEFGTGELFF. CDR3 DNA sequence: TGCGCCAGCAGCCAAGAGTTCGGCACCGGGGAGCTGTTTTTT. The V and J genes are TRBV4-1 and TRBJ2-2; D is unresolved. Per germline, CDR1 MGHRA and CDR2 YSYEKL. The CDR3 consists of 14 residues. V shed 0 bases and J shed 4 bases, with 6 bases lying between them.

This clone was counted a single time. V usage is TRBV21-1 and J usage is TRBJ2-5; the table gives TRBD1 as D, unverified against the DNA. TRBV21-1 is an annotated pseudogene. This CDR3 is 15 amino acids long. CDR3 bases: TGTGCCAGCCCACAGAGGGGGCTTCGGCAAGAGACCCAGTACTTC. Its translation: CASPQRGLRQETQYF.

J is TRBJ1-2 and V is TRBV2, with a tentative D call TRBD1 (6 bases). With 4 bases removed from V and 8 bases from J, the gap between germline ends came to 11 bases. CDR1 is SNHLY and CDR2 is FYNNEI in the germline V gene. The CDR3 spans 12 residues. CDR3 in amino acids: CASSAGVGGYTF. CDR3 nucleotide sequence: TGTGCCAGCAGTGCAGGGGTTGGCGGCTACACCTTC.

V is TRBV12-5 and J is TRBJ2-3; 7 bases agree with TRBD2. V shed 0 bases and J 5 bases; nucleotides not matched to a gene: 11. The CDR3 loop spans 17 amino acids. The germline V gene has CDR1 LGHNT and CDR2 FRNRAP. Here the CDR3 DNA reads TGTGCTAGTGGTTTGGTACTATCTGCGGGGAGGGGAGATACGCAGTATTTT. Residues: CASGLVLSAGRGDTQYF.

The genes are TRBV7-2 and TRBJ1-2; TRBD1 might be the D (6 bases). Per germline, CDR1 SGHTA and CDR2 FQGNSA. This CDR3 comprises 14 residues. Deletions cut 1 base from V and 8 bases from J, with 14 bases between. The CDR3 coding sequence is TGTGCCAGCAGCTTAGGAGGGACACGGGTCGGCTACACCTTC. This codes for CASSLGGTRVGYTF.

This clone was seen a handful of times. The chain links TRBV7-9 to TRBJ1-1; tentatively, D is TRBD1 (5 bases). V lost 4 bases, J lost 5 bases, and 11 bases lay in between. This CDR3 comprises 13 residues. Germline loops: CDR1 SEHNR, CDR2 FQNEAQ (reference sequence). The CDR3 coding sequence is TGTGCCAGCAGCTGGGGGGGATTAACTGAAGCTTTCTTT. This translates into CASSWGGLTEAFF.

V and J are TRBV6-6 and TRBJ2-1, with D possibly being TRBD1 (6 bases). V lost 5 bases, J lost 7 bases, and 9 bases lay in between. Germline-derived CDR1 and CDR2 are MNHNY and SVGAGI (reference sequence). CDR3 length equals 12 residues. CDR3 sequence reads: CASSPGDNEQFF. Written as DNA, the CDR3 is TGTGCCAGCAGTCCAGGGGATAATGAGCAGTTCTTC.

V usage is TRBV11-3 and J usage is TRBJ2-3, with 10 nucleotides matching TRBD1. The germline V gene encodes CDR1 SGHNT and CDR2 YENEEA. Trimming cost V 5 bases and J 3 bases; bases outside gene matches: 5. The CDR3 is made up of 15 amino acids. The CDR3 protein is CASSKDRGQTDTQYF. In DNA, the CDR3 is TGTGCCAGCAGCAAAGACAGGGGGCAAACAGATACGCAGTATTTT.

The genes are TRBV7-3 and TRBJ2-1; 10 nucleotides agree with TRBD1. There are 15 residues in the CDR3. Germline V gene sequence: CDR1 SGHTA, CDR2 FQGTGA. J lost 1 base, V lost 5 bases, and 2 bases had no gene match. CDR3 loop: CASSPDRGSYNEQFF. DNA for the CDR3: TGTGCCAGCAGCCCGGACAGGGGGTCCTACAATGAGCAGTTCTTC.

This clone was detected once. The genes are TRBV5-8 and TRBJ1-1, with no clear D. The germline V gene has CDR1 SGHTS and CDR2 YDEGEE. Trimming removed 2 bases at V and 4 bases at J, with 6 bases between. This CDR3 comprises 12 residues. The CDR3, as DNA: TGTGCCAGCAGCTTCTCCGGCACTGAAGCTTTCTTT. Its translation: CASSFSGTEAFF. The variable domain in full, with the rest retrieved from reference TRBV5-8 and TRBJ1-1, is EAGVTQSPTHLIKTRGQQATLRCSPISGHTSVYWYQQALGLGLQFLLWYDEGEERNRGNFPPRFSGRQFPNYSSELNVNALELEDSALYLCASSFSGTEAFFGQGTRLTVV.

This clone has only a few counts. The chain has TRBV5-5 and TRBJ1-2, with 7 bases aligning to TRBD1. V shed 4 bases, J shed 4 bases, and the junction held 7 bases outside the gene matches. The CDR3 is 14 residues long. Germline-derived CDR1 and CDR2 are SGHKS and YYEKEE (reference sequence). This CDR3 is CASSRQGGSYGYTF. The CDR3 region has the DNA TGTGCCAGCAGCCGACAGGGAGGCTCCTATGGCTACACCTTC.

This rearrangement joins TRBV2 to TRBJ2-1; 8 nucleotides align to TRBD1. The CDR3 length is 13 residues. V was clipped by 6 bases and J by 7 bases; unmatched bases: 5. Germline-derived CDR1 and CDR2 are SNHLY and FYNNEI. CDR3 nucleotide sequence: TGTGCCAGCAGCCCGGGACAGGAGAATGAGCAGTTCTTC. This sequence encodes CASSPGQENEQFF.

The V call is TRBV11-2, the J call TRBJ1-4, with D possibly being TRBD1 (6 bases). The germline gives CDR1 SGHAT, CDR2 FQNNGV. This CDR3 region has 14 residues. With 2 bases removed from V and 7 bases from J, the gap between germline ends came to 11 bases. CDR3 protein: CASSLRGGSEKLFF. Here the CDR3 DNA reads TGTGCCAGCAGCTTACGAGGGGGTAGTGAAAAACTGTTTTTT.

The table lists this clone with a count of one. The rearrangement joins TRBV10-1 to TRBJ2-3; TRBD1 matches at 8 bases. CDR1 WNHNN and CDR2 SYGVQD come from the germline V gene (reference sequence). Germline trimming cut 11 bases from V and 0 bases from J; bases unmatched to any gene: 4. This CDR3 is 13 amino acids long. The CDR3 spells CASGTGSTDTQYF. DNA for the CDR3: TGCGCCTCGGGGACAGGAAGCACAGATACGCAGTATTTT.

The gene calls are TRBV6-5 and TRBJ1-4; D gene unclear. This CDR3 comprises 15 residues. The V and J ends lost 2 bases and 0 bases respectively, with 7 bases between them. Germline V gene data show CDR1 as MNHEY and CDR2 as SVGAGI. The CDR3 coding sequence is TGTGCCAGCAGTTACCGGACTGCAACTAATGAAAAACTGTTTTTT. Translation gives CASSYRTATNEKLFF.

The CDR3: CASSLLGAGRSGNTIYF. CDR3 sequence (DNA): TGCGCCAGCAGCTTGTTGGGAGCCGGGCGTTCTGGAAACACCATATATTTT. The chain recombines TRBV5-1 with TRBJ1-3; D unclear. CDR1 and CDR2 (germline): SGHRS, YFSETQ. V lost 1 base and J lost 1, with 15 bases in between. The CDR3 runs to 17 residues.

A single count supports this clone. The V call is TRBV30, the J call TRBJ1-2, with TRBD1 identical over 9 bases. V lost 2 bases and J lost 8; bases outside the gene matches: 6. Germline V gene lookup returns CDR1 GTSNPN and CDR2 SVGIG (reference sequence). CDR3 size: 13 residues. For the CDR3, the DNA is TGTGCCTGGAGTAGGACAGGGGAGGAAGGCTACACCTTC. Residues: CAWSRTGEEGYTF.

The chain recombines TRBV28 with TRBJ2-7; the D gene is possibly TRBD1 (6 bases). Germline V gives CDR1 MDHEN, CDR2 SYDVKM. V was shortened by 3 bases and J by 3 bases, with 9 bases between the two germline ends. This CDR3 has 13 amino acids. The CDR3 loop is CASSLTGLYEQYF. In nucleotides, the CDR3 is TGTGCCAGCAGTTTGACAGGCCTCTACGAGCAGTACTTC. The full variable domain, with the rest looked up from reference TRBV28 and TRBJ2-7, is DVKVTQSSRYLVKRTGEKVFLECVQDMDHENMFWYRQDPGLGLRLIYFSYDVKMKEKGDIPEGYSVSREKKERFSLILESASTNQTSMYLCASSLTGLYEQYFGPGTRLTVT.

The chain couples TRBV7-9 to TRBJ1-3, with D possibly matching TRBD1 (6 bases). CDR3 length equals 16 residues. In germline, CDR1 is SEHNR, CDR2 FQNEAQ (reference sequence). Trimming cost V 5 bases and J 0 bases, with 14 bases left between them. CDR3 bases: TGTGCCAGCAGCAACGGACAGCCAAACTCTGGAAACACCATATATTTT. Amino acid sequence: CASSNGQPNSGNTIYF.

The rearrangement uses TRBV4-1 and TRBJ2-7; 8 nucleotides line up with TRBD1. The CDR3 totals 17 residues. V trimming: 0 bases; J trimming: 5 bases; junction bases outside the gene matches: 12. The germline V gene has CDR1 MGHRA and CDR2 YSYEKL. The CDR3: CASSQDWDRSIVNEQYF. CDR3 DNA: TGCGCCAGCAGCCAAGACTGGGACAGGTCGATAGTGAACGAGCAGTACTTC.

The CDR3 region is CASSQFPGQGATEAFF. The CDR3 coding sequence is TGCGCCAGCAGCCAGTTCCCGGGACAGGGGGCCACTGAAGCTTTCTTT. The chain links TRBV4-1 to TRBJ1-1; 12 bases map to TRBD1. There are 16 residues in the CDR3. With 3 bases clipped from V and 4 bases from J, the junction kept 6 bases outside the gene matches. Germline CDR1 is MGHRA and CDR2 is YSYEKL.

This clone was seen once. V and J are TRBV15 and TRBJ1-1; 8 nucleotides line up with TRBD1. The CDR3 is 15 residues long. Unmatched junction bases numbered 5, after V lost 1 base and J lost 4 bases. CDR1 is LNHNV, CDR2 YYDKDF, per germline (reference sequence). CDR3 amino acids: CATSRGGTGGTEAFF. In DNA, the CDR3 is TGTGCCACCAGCAGAGGGGGAACAGGGGGCACTGAAGCTTTCTTT.

V gene TRBV27 combines with J gene TRBJ2-7, with 10 positions matching TRBD1. The ends lost 3 bases at V and 5 bases at J; junction bases unmatched: 10. Germline V gene lookup returns CDR1 MNHEY and CDR2 SMNVEV (reference sequence). The CDR3 sequence is 16 residues long. The CDR3 protein is CASSLIFGTGANEQYF. As DNA, the CDR3 is TGTGCCAGCAGTTTGATTTTTGGGACAGGGGCTAACGAGCAGTACTTC.

This chain links TRBV7-2 with TRBJ1-2; TRBD1 matches at 11 bases. From germline, CDR1 is SGHTA and CDR2 FQGNSA. The V segment lost 5 bases and the J segment 5 bases; nucleotides outside the gene matches: 7. The length of the CDR3 is 15 residues. The chain's CDR3 is CASSGQGALFYGYTF. CDR3 DNA sequence: TGTGCCAGCAGCGGACAGGGGGCCCTTTTTTATGGCTACACCTTC.

The chain employs TRBV4-2 and TRBJ2-7; 10 bases map to TRBD1. After removal of 3 bases from V and 3 bases from J, the junction contained 5 bases not matched to a gene. CDR1 and CDR2 from the germline V gene are LGHNA and YNFKEQ. The CDR3 is made up of 15 amino acids. The CDR3 coding sequence is TGTGCCAGCAGCCAGGCCGGGACAGGGGACTACGAGCAGTACTTC. It encodes CASSQAGTGDYEQYF.